This passage covers 2 T cell receptor beta chains from one sample sequenced in a study of cytomegalovirus exposure and HLA in healthy donors. 13 Jbeta primers and 60 Vbeta primers were used for the PCR. Measured with immunoSEQ multiplex PCR; TCRdb has only the in-frame clones, and not every one. The sample shows roughly 79,000 clones, around 74% of them seen only once. Input material: PBMCs. These receptors all stem from a woman aged 45-60 years in good health and CMV-seropositive.

This chain connects TRBV11-3 to TRBJ2-3; 12 bases fit TRBD1. This CDR3 spans 17 amino acids. Trimming took 1 base from V and 5 from J; bases not matched to a gene: 7. CDR1 SGHNT and CDR2 YENEEA come from the germline V gene. CDR3 bases: TGTGCCAGCAGCTTAGTCGGGGGACAGGGGGCTATAGATACGCAGTATTTT. Translating it yields CASSLVGGQGAIDTQYF. Looking up the rest from reference TRBV11-3 and TRBJ2-3 gives the full variable domain: EAGVVQSPRYKIIEKKQPVAFWCNPISGHNTLYWYLQNLGQGPELLIRYENEEAVDDSQLPKDRFSAERLKGVDSTLKIQPAELGDSAVYLCASSLVGGQGAIDTQYFGPGTRLTVL.

V usage is TRBV5-6 and J usage is TRBJ2-7; D remains unclear. The length of the CDR3 is 13 residues. Per germline, CDR1 SGHDT and CDR2 YYEEEE. V dropped 0 bases and J dropped 5 bases, with 9 bases sitting between them. The CDR3 DNA reads as TGTGCCAGCAGCTTGGCCTTACGGGACGAGCAGTACTTC. The encoded protein is CASSLALRDEQYF.